This TCR beta chain derives from a study of T cell responses to AZD1222 COVID-19 vaccine. Overall study findings and caveats: Repertoires were collected only later (after the peak T cell response had occurred).

In the case of this clone: The antigen is unknown.

The data were produced by immunoSEQ multiplex PCR, yet TCRdb's version contains in-frame clones alone and is incomplete. The sample holds 85,000 to 120,000 clones, 84% seen once. The CDR3 loop spans 15 amino acids. CDR1 and CDR2 (germline): SGHVS, FQNEAQ. V dropped 1 base and J dropped 7 bases, with 13 bases sitting between them. Sample: peripheral blood, taken on day 0 of AZD1222 vaccination. The clonotype originates from an adult in good health. This chain uses TRBV7-8 with TRBJ2-2; D could derive from TRBD1 or TRBD2 (6 bases each). The chain's CDR3 is CASSLGTGAGGELFF. The CDR3 DNA reads TGTGCCAGCAGCTTAGGCACGGGGGCGGGCGGGGAGCTGTTTTTT.